This T cell receptor (beta chain) comes out of a study of cytomegalovirus exposure and HLA in healthy donors. As regards this clone: Its cognate antigen is unknown.

13 Jbeta primers and 60 Vbeta primers were used for the PCR. Under the authors' procedure: Unique TCR beta chains numbered 60 million to 100 million in a later analysis, with roughly 10 million shared. Assay: immunoSEQ multiplex PCR; the TCRdb copy retains only in-frame clones and omits some. That table gives V, J and clone size, and the DNA gave D and trimming. There are around 120,000 clones in the sample, with around 4% held by the top ten. Study-wide points: No immune exposure information besides CMV serostatus was available.

Germline V gene lookup returns CDR1 SEHNR and CDR2 FQNEAQ (reference sequence). The CDR3 has 18 amino acids. J gave up 0 bases and V 6 bases, and 6 bases lay outside the gene matches. Sequencing was done on a sample of PBMCs. The chain couples TRBV7-9 to TRBJ2-2; TRBD2 aligns across 14 bases. This receptor was obtained from a man younger than 35 in good health and CMV-seronegative. CDR3 sequence reads: CASRTGLAGGSNTGELFF. The CDR3 DNA reads TGTGCCAGCAGAACCGGACTAGCGGGAGGATCGAACACCGGGGAGCTGTTTTTT.